Reported below is one T cell receptor (beta chain). No antigen is known for it. Base quality data are lacking; no much larger clone is found one base away. The sample belongs to a study of T cell changes during pregnancy in multiple sclerosis (dated by TCRdb to the late 2010s). General notes on the study: The study looked at changes in the T cell repertoire across pregnancy in women with multiple sclerosis.

Trimming removed 0 bases from V and 0 bases from J; the gene matches leave 0 bases unexplained. According to the germline V gene, CDR1 reads SGDLS and CDR2 reads YYNGEE. Including cysteine and phenylalanine, the CDR3 has 15 amino acids. This entry keeps only the CDR3 DNA: 45 bases, framed from base 1. The protocol used for the library was the immunoSEQ multiplex PCR assay. Held by TCRdb, this immuneACCESS table contains in-frame sequences only and omits some clones. Under half of the omission traces to an unresolved V gene where checked; the cause of the rest is unknown. This sample is represented by around 40,000 clones; about 92% of them were singletons. The ten largest account for about 0.6% of the sample.

The rearrangement joined TRBV9 to TRBJ1-3, with 7 middle bases fitting TRBD1. Specimen: CD4+ T cells from peripheral blood mononuclear cells, collected in the third trimester of pregnancy. This TCR derives from a female donor with multiple sclerosis, enrolled in a pregnancy study. The nucleotides are TGTGCCAGCAGCGTAGAGGGGGCCTCTGGAAACACCATATATTTT. It codes for CASSVEGASGNTIYF.